The 26 T cell receptor beta chains below come from one sample, sequenced in a study of blood T cell repertoires in COVID-19 (dated by TCRdb to 2020 to 2022). The library was made by the immunoSEQ multiplex PCR assay. TCRdb provides this immuneACCESS table in a form limited to in-frame rearrangements. Some clones are lacking; in checked studies, under half of them reflect an unresolved V gene, and why the rest are absent is not known. The sample table records about 110,000 clones; around 84% of these occur just once. The ten largest clones add up to about 3.4% of the sample. The sequenced material came from peripheral blood. Source of these receptors: a man aged 40-49 years with acute or convalescent COVID-19.

The chain links TRBV10-2 to TRBJ2-1; the match to TRBD2 covers 7 bases. Germline values: CDR1 WSHSY, CDR2 SAAADI. This CDR3 is built from 14 residues. The trim removed 6 bases at V and 2 bases at J, leaving 4 bases unmatched. The DNA of the CDR3 is TGCGCCAGCAGCCCGGGGGGAACCTACAATGAGCAGTTCTTC. It codes for CASSPGGTYNEQFF.

This clone came up once. V and J are TRBV6-2 or TRBV6-3 and TRBJ1-2; TRBD1 is a possible D gene (6 bases). Germline V CDR1 and CDR2: MNHEY, SVGEGT. The CDR3 length is 13 residues. Trimming removed 5 bases from V and 6 bases from J, with 13 bases in between. This CDR3 is CASSDRDTDGYTF. In DNA, the CDR3 is TGTGCCAGCAGTGACCGGGACACCGATGGCTACACCTTC.

The genes are TRBV6-2 or TRBV6-3 and TRBJ1-2; 8 bases line up with TRBD1. Germline CDR1 and CDR2: MNHEY and SVGEGT. V lost 5 bases to trimming and J lost 8 bases; unmatched junction nucleotides: 10. There are 14 residues in the CDR3. CDR3 region: CASSRGTGPGGYTF. The CDR3, as DNA: TGTGCCAGCAGTAGGGGGACAGGCCCTGGCGGCTACACCTTC.

CDR3 coding DNA: TGTGCTAGTGGTTTGAGTCTAGCGGGAATTAATACGCAGTATTTT. As protein: CASGLSLAGINTQYF. V and J are TRBV12-5 and TRBJ2-3, with TRBD2 identical over 9 bases. Trimming removed 2 bases from V and 7 bases from J; junction bases left unmatched: 7. The CDR3 spans 15 residues. Germline V CDR1 and CDR2: LGHNT, FRNRAP.

The V and J genes are TRBV7-3 and TRBJ2-1, with 8 bases that match TRBD1. CDR1 and CDR2 (germline): SGHTA, FQGTGA. V shed 1 base, J shed 4 bases, and the junction held 15 bases outside the gene matches. CDR3 length equals 19 residues. CDR3 in amino acids: CASSLNPWGQGAKYNEQFF. Here the CDR3 DNA reads TGTGCCAGCAGCTTAAATCCGTGGGGGCAGGGGGCGAAATACAATGAGCAGTTCTTC. Full variable domain (missing parts from reference TRBV7-3 and TRBJ2-1): GAGVSQTPSNKVTEKGKYVELRCDPISGHTALYWYRQSLGQGPEFLIYFQGTGAADDSGLPNDRFFAVRPEGSVSTLKIQRTERGDSAVYLCASSLNPWGQGAKYNEQFFGPGTRLTVL.

V and J are TRBV2 and TRBJ1-1; tentatively, D is TRBD1 (5 bases). Germline-derived CDR1 and CDR2 are SNHLY and FYNNEI. V lost 0 bases and J lost 1, with 9 bases in between. The CDR3 loop spans 15 amino acids. CDR3 bases: TGTGCCAGCAGTGAAGCGCAGGGTTGGAACACTGAAGCTTTCTTT. It encodes CASSEAQGWNTEAFF.

This chain uses TRBV29-1 with TRBJ2-1; 13 bases line up with TRBD2. V shed 6 bases and J 1 base; nucleotides not matched to a gene: 9. CDR1 and CDR2 (germline): SQVTM, ANQGSEA. This CDR3 region has 17 residues. The CDR3 region has the DNA TGCAGCGTCCCGACTAGCGGGGGGCGGGGATCCTACAATGAGCAGTTCTTC. Translation gives CSVPTSGGRGSYNEQFF.

This chain links TRBV19 with TRBJ1-2; D may be TRBD1 (5 bases). V lost 3 bases and J 0 bases, leaving 8 bases between the germline ends. The CDR3 length is 14 residues. Germline V gives CDR1 LNHDA, CDR2 SQIVND (reference sequence). CDR3 loop: CASSIQQANYGYTF. The CDR3 nucleotides are TGTGCCAGTAGTATTCAACAGGCTAACTATGGCTACACCTTC.

The CDR3: CASSPGTSGGYADTQYF. Written as DNA, the CDR3 is TGTGCCAGCAGCCCCGGGACTAGCGGGGGGTACGCAGATACGCAGTATTTT. The J gene is TRBJ2-3, the V gene TRBV7-2, with TRBD2 matching 15 bases. Trimming took 5 bases from V and 4 from J; bases not matched to a gene: 7. This CDR3 has 17 amino acids. The V gene's germline CDR1 is SGHTA and CDR2 FQGNSA.

Here the CDR3 reads CASRGQGDEKLFF. CDR3 nucleotide sequence: TGTGCCAGCAGGGGACAGGGGGATGAAAAACTGTTTTTT. The gene calls are TRBV7-9 and TRBJ1-4, with 11 positions matching TRBD1. This CDR3 has 13 amino acids. The V gene's germline CDR1 is SEHNR and CDR2 FQNEAQ (reference sequence). The trim removed 6 bases at V and 6 bases at J, leaving 0 bases unmatched.

V gene TRBV10-3 combines with J gene TRBJ2-5, with a possible D match to TRBD1 (5 bases). V was shortened by 3 bases and J by 3 bases, with 8 bases between the two germline ends. This CDR3 is 13 amino acids long. Germline V gene data show CDR1 as ENHRY and CDR2 as SYGVKD. DNA of the CDR3: TGTGCCATCAGTGAAACACAGGAAGAGACCCAGTACTTC. It is translated as CAISETQEETQYF.

This chain uses TRBV6-1 with TRBJ2-1; 11 positions match TRBD2. J lost 2 bases, V lost 4 bases, and 7 bases had no gene match. Germline assignment: CDR1 MNHNS and CDR2 SASEGT. CDR3 size: 17 residues. The CDR3 sequence is CASSVFSGGGTYNEQFF. The CDR3 bases are TGTGCCAGCAGTGTGTTTAGCGGGGGGGGGACCTACAATGAGCAGTTCTTC.

The chain has TRBV24-1 and TRBJ2-1; the D gene is possibly TRBD2 (6 bases). This CDR3 is built from 16 residues. Germline loops: CDR1 KGHDR, CDR2 SFDVKD. V was cut by 0 bases and J by 4 bases, with 12 bases left in between. CDR3 amino acids: CATSDLGWGGYNEQFF. Written as DNA, the CDR3 is TGTGCCACCAGTGATTTGGGTTGGGGAGGTTACAATGAGCAGTTCTTC.

The J gene is TRBJ2-3, the V gene TRBV7-3; 8 nucleotides line up with TRBD2. Germline trimming cut 10 bases from V and 4 bases from J; bases unmatched to any gene: 7. This CDR3 region has 13 residues. Germline V gives CDR1 SGHTA, CDR2 FQGTGA. The CDR3 loop is CATRAGEADTQYF. In nucleotides, the CDR3 is TGTGCCACCCGAGCGGGGGAGGCAGATACGCAGTATTTT.

This chain uses TRBV5-4 with TRBJ2-1; TRBD2 aligns across 11 bases. The CDR3 runs 15 residues. Trimming cost V 1 base and J 7 bases; bases outside gene matches: 4. Germline V gene sequence: CDR1 SGHNT, CDR2 YYREEE (reference sequence). CDR3 coding DNA: TGTGCCAGCAGCTTGATGCTAGCGGGGGGTAATGAGCAGTTCTTC. This gives the protein CASSLMLAGGNEQFF.

Turning to this clone: The same CDR3 arises from other DNA sequences in this sample as well. This CDR3 is CASSPGQNTEAFF. DNA of the CDR3: TGTGCCAGCTCACCTGGACAGAACACTGAAGCTTTCTTT. This chain connects TRBV18 to TRBJ1-1; the D gene is possibly TRBD1 (5 bases). The CDR3 is 13 residues long. Germline V lookup: CDR1 KGHSH, CDR2 LQKENI. The V end was cut by 3 bases, the J end by 1 base, with 6 bases between.

As concerns this clone: Other nucleotide sequences in the sample specify the same CDR3. This chain uses TRBV11-2 with TRBJ2-3, with no clear D. Trimming pared 1 base from V and 1 base from J, leaving 3 bases between. This CDR3 region has 13 residues. From germline, CDR1 is SGHAT and CDR2 FQNNGV. The DNA for the CDR3 is TGTGCCAGCAGCTTAGCCGGCACAGATACGCAGTATTTT. Amino acids: CASSLAGTDTQYF.

V and J are TRBV6-5 and TRBJ2-2; 7 nucleotides line up with TRBD1. Germline V gene sequence: CDR1 MNHEY, CDR2 SVGAGI. V dropped 8 bases and J dropped 0; count of bases not matched to a gene: 6. The CDR3 length is 15 residues. CDR3 protein: CASRGQRTNTGELFF. CDR3 nucleotides: TGTGCCAGCCGGGGACAGCGAACGAACACCGGGGAGCTGTTTTTT.

The DNA for the CDR3 is TGTGCCAGCAGTGAGGACAGGGGTTTGAGCGGCTACACCTTC. Translated: CASSEDRGLSGYTF. V is TRBV2 and J is TRBJ1-2; 9 nucleotides align to TRBD1. The junction had 7 bases not matched to a gene; V was cut back by 3 bases and J by 8 bases. The germline gives CDR1 SNHLY, CDR2 FYNNEI. The CDR3 is 14 amino acids.

The chain recombines TRBV19 with TRBJ2-3, with 7 nucleotides matching TRBD2. The CDR3 sequence is 14 residues long. Per the germline V gene, CDR1 is LNHDA and CDR2 is SQIVND (reference sequence). The ends lost 7 bases at V and 1 base at J; junction bases unmatched: 5. The CDR3 is CASKRDYGTDTQYF. DNA for the CDR3: TGTGCCAGTAAGCGGGACTATGGCACAGATACGCAGTATTTT.

This clone was picked up one time. The V and J genes are TRBV11-2 and TRBJ1-4; perhaps TRBD1 as D (5 bases). V lost 3 bases and J lost 3, with 8 bases in between. CDR1 and CDR2 from the germline V gene are SGHAT and FQNNGV. The CDR3 runs to 14 residues. The CDR3 loop is CASSLAGPNEKLFF. The CDR3, as DNA: TGTGCCAGCAGCTTGGCAGGGCCTAATGAAAAACTGTTTTTT.

The V and J genes are TRBV18 and TRBJ2-3; 7 nucleotides match TRBD2. This CDR3 is 16 amino acids long. Trimming took 3 bases from V and 6 from J; bases not matched to a gene: 12. Germline V CDR1 and CDR2: KGHSH, LQKENI. The CDR3 DNA is TGTGCCAGCTCACCGGAATCGGGGGGACCCACGGATACGCAGTATTTT. It is translated as CASSPESGGPTDTQYF.

The rearrangement links TRBV11-3 to TRBJ2-1; D gene ambiguous. Germline V gene lookup returns CDR1 SGHNT and CDR2 YENEEA. Trimming removed 0 bases from V and 4 bases from J, with 7 bases in between. The CDR3 length is 14 residues. CDR3 in amino acids: CASSLDPTYNEQFF. The CDR3, as DNA: TGTGCCAGCAGCTTAGATCCCACTTACAATGAGCAGTTCTTC. The full variable domain, completed using reference TRBV11-3 and TRBJ2-1, is EAGVVQSPRYKIIEKKQPVAFWCNPISGHNTLYWYLQNLGQGPELLIRYENEEAVDDSQLPKDRFSAERLKGVDSTLKIQPAELGDSAVYLCASSLDPTYNEQFFGPGTRLTVL.

The table lists this clone with a count of one. The V call is TRBV2, the J call TRBJ1-4; possible D gene TRBD1, 6 bases. The CDR3 is made up of 15 amino acids. Trimming took 2 bases from V and 3 from J, leaving 10 bases between them. Germline CDR1 is SNHLY and CDR2 is FYNNEI. CDR3 nucleotide sequence: TGTGCCAGCAGTGAATTGGGGGCGGCTAATGAAAAACTGTTTTTT. It encodes CASSELGAANEKLFF.

This clone was counted a single time. The CDR3 sequence: CASSPRAGSTDTQYF. CDR3 sequence (DNA): TGTGCCAGCAGCCCTCGGGCGGGCAGCACAGATACGCAGTATTTT. The chain has TRBV3-1 (or the pseudogene TRBV3-2) and TRBJ2-3; D might be TRBD2 (5 bases). The CDR3 is made up of 15 amino acids. From germline, CDR1 is LGHDT and CDR2 YNNKEL (reference sequence). Trimming left V 4 bases short and J 0 bases short, with 11 bases between.

The V call is TRBV27, the J call TRBJ2-3, with 10 bases that match TRBD2. Trimming cost V 1 base and J 2 bases; bases outside gene matches: 12. This CDR3 is 19 amino acids long. Germline values: CDR1 MNHEY, CDR2 SMNVEV (reference sequence). CDR3 in amino acids: CASSLLAGGLIQSTDTQYF. The CDR3 DNA follows: TGTGCCAGCAGTTTATTAGCGGGGGGACTTATACAGTCCACAGATACGCAGTATTTT.